This TCR beta chain was sequenced during a study of T cell changes during pregnancy in multiple sclerosis (dated by TCRdb to between 2018 and 2021). Background for the entire study: Changes in the T cell repertoire over the course of pregnancy were examined in this study in women with multiple sclerosis.

V loses 6 bases, J loses 0 bases, and the germline ends lie 9 bases apart. In the germline V gene (reference sequence), CDR1 corresponds to LNHDA and CDR2 to SQIVND. From its cysteine to its phenylalanine, the CDR3 spans 13 amino acids. Only the CDR3 DNA stays, 39 bases, in frame from base 1. A single count supports this clone. Its antigen target is currently unknown. Base qualities were left out, and no much larger clone turns up one base away. Libraries were prepared through the immunoSEQ multiplex PCR assay. This immuneACCESS table, as held by TCRdb, lists in-frame sequences with V and J called but not all clones. Of the missing ones, under half trace to an unresolved V gene in checked studies; the others have no known cause. The table for this sample lists some 57,000 clones; around 89% of them were counted only once. The ten largest clones represent roughly 0.9% of the sample.

The sequence was collected from a female donor in good health, enrolled as a control in a pregnancy study. Here the chain combines TRBV19 and TRBJ2-7; the D segment cannot be called with confidence. The sequenced sample was peripheral blood, obtained in the first trimester of pregnancy. Read as DNA, the sequence is TGTGCCAGTAGCGCAGCGAGCTCCTACGAGCAGTACTTC. Protein translation: CASSAASSYEQYF.